Below, 20 T cell receptor beta chains from the same sample are listed, as sequenced in a study of T cell repertoires in ileal Crohn's disease. Some clones are missing from TCRdb's copy, which holds only in-frame ones; the method was immunoSEQ multiplex PCR. The table includes over 25,000 clones, about 80% detected once. Sequenced sample: ileal tissue. The origin of the receptors is an adult with Crohn's disease.

The chain recombines TRBV6-5 with TRBJ1-2; 8 bases map to TRBD1. Per germline, CDR1 MNHEY and CDR2 SVGAGI. There are 14 residues in the CDR3. V trimming: 0 bases; J trimming: 8 bases; junction bases outside the gene matches: 5. CDR3 DNA sequence: TGTGCCAGCAGTTACTCGGGACAGGTGGGCGGCTACACCTTC. This translates into CASSYSGQVGGYTF.

V usage is TRBV19 and J usage is TRBJ2-1; 14 bases agree with TRBD2. The CDR3 spans 15 residues. Germline lookup yields CDR1 LNHDA and CDR2 SQIVND (reference sequence). J gave up 6 bases and V 4 bases, and 2 bases lay outside the gene matches. The CDR3 loop reads CASSRTSGGLNEQFF. DNA for the CDR3: TGTGCCAGTAGTAGGACTAGCGGGGGGCTCAATGAGCAGTTCTTC.

V gene TRBV4-3 combines with J gene TRBJ1-2; TRBD1 is a possible D gene (5 bases). CDR3 length: 16 residues. V was clipped by 0 bases and J by 5 bases, with 16 bases between them. Germline V gene data show CDR1 as LGHNA and CDR2 as YSLEER. The DNA for the CDR3 is TGCGCCAGCAGCCAAGATATAGCGGGGGTGGCGTATGGCTACACCTTC. Translated, it gives CASSQDIAGVAYGYTF.

This chain joins TRBV15 and TRBJ2-3, with 15 positions matching TRBD2. The CDR3 runs to 19 residues. CDR1 is LNHNV and CDR2 is YYDKDF in the germline V gene (reference sequence). The trim removed 3 bases at V and 1 base at J, leaving 8 bases unmatched. The CDR3 nucleotides read TGTGCCACCAGCAGGGGGACTAGCGGGGGGCGATTGGGCACAGATACGCAGTATTTT. Translating gives CATSRGTSGGRLGTDTQYF.

V is TRBV4-1 and J is TRBJ2-7; 11 nucleotides match TRBD2. This CDR3 comprises 17 residues. Germline lookup yields CDR1 MGHRA and CDR2 YSYEKL. J gave up 2 bases and V 0 bases, and 6 bases lay outside the gene matches. The CDR3 spells CASSQERLAGGAYEQYF. Here the CDR3 DNA reads TGCGCCAGCAGCCAAGAGAGGCTAGCGGGAGGAGCCTACGAGCAGTACTTC.

The rearrangement uses TRBV7-2 and TRBJ2-3; TRBD2 aligns across 12 bases. Trimming cost V 5 bases and J 6 bases; bases outside gene matches: 15. In germline, CDR1 is SGHTA, CDR2 FQGNSA. This CDR3 is built from 18 residues. The CDR3 DNA is TGTGCCAGCAGCCAACACATGCCTAGCGGGGGGGCCTGGGATACGCAGTATTTT. It specifies CASSQHMPSGGAWDTQYF.

V and J are TRBV5-6 and TRBJ2-5; tentative D call: TRBD1 (6 bases). The J call may not be correct, given that the DNA end is closer to TRBJ2-7. This CDR3 has 14 amino acids. The germline CDR1 and CDR2 sequences are SGHDT and YYEEEE. The CDR3 protein is CASSYLGTNYEQYF. CDR3 bases: TGTGCCAGCAGCTACCTCGGGACAAATTACGAGCAGTACTTC.

This clone was seen a few times. The chain joins TRBV29-1 to TRBJ1-1; 8 bases line up with TRBD1. The CDR3 sequence is 12 residues long. The junction had 5 bases not matched to a gene; V was cut back by 8 bases and J by 3 bases. Germline V gene sequence: CDR1 SQVTM, CDR2 ANQGSEA. CDR3 region: CSTGQGDTEAFF. The DNA for the CDR3 is TGCAGCACTGGACAGGGAGACACTGAAGCTTTCTTT.

The chain recombines TRBV5-5 with TRBJ2-5; 9 nucleotides match TRBD2. The germline CDR1 and CDR2 sequences are SGHKS and YYEKEE (reference sequence). The V gene end was trimmed by 3 bases and the J gene end by 5 bases; junction bases not matched to a gene: 11. This CDR3 has 16 residues. CDR3 bases: TGTGCCAGCAGCTCCCGGAGTAGCGGGGGCCTGGAGACCCAGTACTTC. Translated: CASSSRSSGGLETQYF.

The chain uses TRBV7-2 and TRBJ2-3; maybe TRBD1 (6 bases). Trimming shortened V by 5 bases and J by 4 bases, and 10 bases separated the two germline ends. Germline V gene sequence: CDR1 SGHTA, CDR2 FQGNSA. The CDR3 extends over 13 amino acids. The CDR3 bases are TGTGCCAGCAGCGTTAAGGGGGCAGATACGCAGTATTTT. Protein sequence: CASSVKGADTQYF.

The rearrangement links TRBV2 to TRBJ2-5; 9 nucleotides match TRBD2. CDR3 size: 14 residues. In germline, CDR1 is SNHLY, CDR2 FYNNEI. CDR3 sequence reads: CASDGSGSRETQYF. The CDR3 nucleotides read TGTGCGAGCGATGGTAGCGGGAGCCGAGAGACCCAGTACTTC.

The chain recombines TRBV4-2 with TRBJ1-1; 9 bases match TRBD1. CDR1 LGHNA and CDR2 YNFKEQ come from the germline V gene. The CDR3 is 16 amino acids. The V segment lost 0 bases and the J segment 4 bases; nucleotides outside the gene matches: 6. CDR3 residues: CASSQDPGQGSTEAFF. The CDR3 nucleotides are TGTGCCAGCAGCCAAGACCCGGGACAGGGTAGCACTGAAGCTTTCTTT.

The chain is built from TRBV2 and TRBJ2-5; D may be TRBD2 (6 bases). Per germline, CDR1 SNHLY and CDR2 FYNNEI. The CDR3 loop spans 14 amino acids. V was shortened by 10 bases and J by 1 base, with 16 bases between the two germline ends. CDR3: CANGLGGAQETQYF. The CDR3 bases are TGTGCCAACGGACTGGGGGGTGCCCAAGAGACCCAGTACTTC.

The DNA for the CDR3 is TGTGCCAGCAGCTCCGGACAGTTGAGCTCTGGAAACACCATATATTTT. This encodes CASSSGQLSSGNTIYF. The rearrangement uses TRBV5-6 and TRBJ1-3, with D perhaps matching TRBD1 (6 bases). This CDR3 is built from 16 residues. CDR1 is SGHDT, CDR2 YYEEEE, per germline. V was cut by 3 bases and J by 0 bases, with 13 bases left in between.

The rearrangement uses TRBV5-6 and TRBJ1-2, with D possibly matching TRBD1 (5 bases). The ends were cut back, 4 bases at V and 4 bases at J, with 14 bases in the middle. In germline, CDR1 is SGHDT, CDR2 YYEEEE. The CDR3 consists of 14 residues. For the CDR3, the DNA is TGTGCCAGCAGCATATGGGGGGTCGGCTATGGCTACACCTTC. Amino acids: CASSIWGVGYGYTF.

The CDR3 nucleotides read TGTGCCAGCTCACCGATCGAACTCCACTACAATGAGCAGTTCTTC. The encoded protein is CASSPIELHYNEQFF. V usage is TRBV18 and J usage is TRBJ2-1; D call uncertain. Germline values: CDR1 KGHSH, CDR2 LQKENI. V was cut by 3 bases and J by 3 bases, with 12 bases left in between. CDR3 length equals 15 residues.

J is TRBJ2-6 and V is TRBV5-1; D perhaps matches TRBD1 (8 bases). The CDR3 is 19 amino acids. V gave up 4 bases and J gave up 1 base, with 21 bases separating them. CDR1 is SGHRS and CDR2 is YFSETQ in the germline V gene. The CDR3 is CASSQRTGRGDSGANVLTF. DNA of the CDR3: TGCGCCAGCAGCCAACGGACAGGGAGGGGCGATTCTGGGGCCAACGTCCTGACTTTC.

The chain recombines TRBV5-1 with TRBJ1-2; 7 bases agree with TRBD1. V was clipped by 4 bases and J by 4 bases; unmatched bases: 7. The CDR3 runs 14 residues. Germline values: CDR1 SGHRS, CDR2 YFSETQ. Here the CDR3 reads CASSPTGTAYGYTF. The CDR3 DNA is TGCGCCAGCAGCCCCACCGGGACAGCCTATGGCTACACCTTC.

V and J are TRBV27 and TRBJ2-7; 12 bases map to TRBD2. CDR1 is MNHEY and CDR2 is SMNVEV in the germline V gene (reference sequence). This CDR3 has 14 residues. With V trimmed by 5 bases and J by 5 bases, 4 bases remained unmatched. This CDR3 reads CASSIGLAGHEQYF. CDR3 bases: TGTGCCAGCAGTATCGGACTAGCGGGGCACGAGCAGTACTTC.

This clone occurred once. The chain recombines TRBV29-1 with TRBJ1-2, with 10 bases matching TRBD1. Germline V CDR1 and CDR2: SQVTM, ANQGSEA. J lost 6 bases, V lost 7 bases, and 14 bases had no gene match. This CDR3 comprises 15 residues. The CDR3 protein is CSAGGWTGGQHGYTF. The CDR3 bases are TGCAGCGCTGGGGGGTGGACAGGGGGTCAACATGGCTACACCTTC.